These 12 T cell receptor beta chains originate from one sample sequenced in a study of identical twins. TCRdb fed the 5' RACE reads into MiXCR, producing one record per CDR3 protein. The sample yields 500,000 to 600,000 distinct CDR3 sequences, less than 25% seen once. This sample also appeared in a second study, on T cells expressing NK-cell markers.

The source material was CD4+ T cells sorted from blood. Receptors originate from a woman in her late teens or twenties in good health.

The rearrangement links TRBV11-2 to TRBJ2-1; D is unclear. CDR1 and CDR2 from the germline V gene are SGHAT and FQNNGV. This CDR3 has 14 residues. Trimming shortened V by 6 bases and J by 2 bases, and 11 bases separated the two germline ends. In nucleotides, the CDR3 is TGTGCCAGCAGTCCTACTATAACCTACAATGAGCAGTTCTTC. This gives the protein CASSPTITYNEQFF.

This clonotype came up a few times. The genes are TRBV9 and TRBJ2-5; perhaps TRBD2 as D (5 bases). This CDR3 contains 16 residues. Germline values: CDR1 SGDLS, CDR2 YYNGEE. The V end lost 0 bases, the J end lost 4 bases, and 16 bases lay between the germline ends. CDR3: CASSVAEGSSGETQYF. The CDR3 coding sequence is TGTGCCAGCAGCGTAGCTGAAGGGAGTTCCGGAGAGACCCAGTACTTC.

The chain carries TRBV20-1 and TRBJ2-4, with D perhaps TRBD2 (5 bases). The V and J ends lost 1 base and 3 bases respectively, with 10 bases between them. The CDR3 length is 14 residues. Per the germline V gene, CDR1 is DFQATT and CDR2 is SNEGSKA (reference sequence). DNA for the CDR3: TGCAGTGCTAGAGGGGGAGAACTCAAAAACATTCAGTACTTC. Protein sequence: CSARGGELKNIQYF.

This clonotype was detected a few times. The chain combines TRBV12-3 or TRBV12-4 with TRBJ1-5, with 8 bases fitting TRBD1. The CDR3 contains 15 residues. The junction had 8 bases not matched to a gene; V was cut back by 5 bases and J by 5 bases. The CDR3 DNA sequence: TGTGCCAGCAGTCCTACAGGGGGATCAGATCAGCCCCAGCATTTT. Amino acids: CASSPTGGSDQPQHF.

This clonotype was found a few times. V usage is TRBV6-1 and J usage is TRBJ2-1; 9 positions match TRBD2. The CDR3 is 14 amino acids. J was trimmed by 4 bases and V by 9 bases; bases with no gene match: 7. The germline gives CDR1 MNHNS, CDR2 SASEGT. The CDR3 reads CASRGTSRYNEQFF. CDR3 bases: TGTGCCAGTAGAGGGACTAGCCGATACAATGAGCAGTTCTTC.

Written as DNA, the CDR3 is TGCAGCGTGGGTAGACGTTTAAATGAGCAGTTCTTC. Translation: CSVGRRLNEQFF. The chain joins TRBV29-1 to TRBJ2-1, with D uncertain. CDR1 is SQVTM and CDR2 is ANQGSEA in the germline V gene. The V and J ends lost 6 bases and 7 bases respectively, with 13 bases between them. The CDR3 has 12 residues.

This clonotype was recorded a few times. The chain joins TRBV11-3 to TRBJ2-1, with 9 bases that match TRBD2. The germline CDR1 and CDR2 sequences are SGHNT and YENEEA. Unmatched junction bases numbered 8, after V lost 5 bases and J lost 6 bases. The CDR3 is made up of 15 amino acids. The CDR3 sequence: CASSDPRRGGNEQFF. The DNA for the CDR3 is TGTGCCAGCAGCGACCCAAGGCGGGGGGGCAATGAGCAGTTCTTC.

This chain joins TRBV15 and TRBJ2-2; D not resolved. Trimming removed 5 bases from V and 8 bases from J, with 12 bases in between. This CDR3 contains 13 residues. Germline V gives CDR1 LNHNV, CDR2 YYDKDF (reference sequence). As DNA, the CDR3 is TGTGCCACCAGCCCCGGTTCGCCAGGGGAGCTGTTTTTT. Amino acids: CATSPGSPGELFF.

This clonotype was seen more than once but under ten times. The J gene is TRBJ2-7, the V gene TRBV6-6; the D is unclear. Germline V lookup: CDR1 MNHNY, CDR2 SVGAGI (reference sequence). This CDR3 is built from 12 residues. The V gene lost 5 bases and the J gene lost 7 bases, with 12 bases spanning the gap. The DNA of the CDR3 is TGTGCCAGCAGTACCAGGACGGAGGAGCAGTACTTC. This codes for CASSTRTEEQYF.

The chain joins TRBV10-3 to TRBJ1-1; 9 positions match TRBD1. CDR1 is ENHRY and CDR2 is SYGVKD in the germline V gene. CDR3 length equals 15 residues. With V trimmed by 4 bases and J by 4 bases, 7 bases remained unmatched. CDR3 in amino acids: CAISGPGQGITEAFF. The CDR3, as DNA: TGTGCCATCAGTGGACCCGGACAGGGGATCACTGAAGCTTTCTTT.

This rearrangement joins TRBV6-5 to TRBJ2-7; D is unresolved. The germline gives CDR1 MNHEY, CDR2 SVGAGI. The CDR3 covers 13 residues. V lost 2 bases, J lost 0 bases, and 5 bases lay in between. The CDR3 region is CASSYTASYEQYF. In DNA, the CDR3 is TGTGCCAGCAGTTACACTGCCTCCTACGAGCAGTACTTC.

This rearrangement joins TRBV15 to TRBJ2-7; TRBD1 might be the D (6 bases). Trimming removed 1 base at V and 0 bases at J, with 10 bases between. Germline CDR1 and CDR2: LNHNV and YYDKDF (reference sequence). There are 15 residues in the CDR3. The CDR3 sequence: CATSRGQASSYEQYF. Written as DNA, the CDR3 is TGTGCCACCAGCAGAGGACAGGCGAGCTCCTACGAGCAGTACTTC.